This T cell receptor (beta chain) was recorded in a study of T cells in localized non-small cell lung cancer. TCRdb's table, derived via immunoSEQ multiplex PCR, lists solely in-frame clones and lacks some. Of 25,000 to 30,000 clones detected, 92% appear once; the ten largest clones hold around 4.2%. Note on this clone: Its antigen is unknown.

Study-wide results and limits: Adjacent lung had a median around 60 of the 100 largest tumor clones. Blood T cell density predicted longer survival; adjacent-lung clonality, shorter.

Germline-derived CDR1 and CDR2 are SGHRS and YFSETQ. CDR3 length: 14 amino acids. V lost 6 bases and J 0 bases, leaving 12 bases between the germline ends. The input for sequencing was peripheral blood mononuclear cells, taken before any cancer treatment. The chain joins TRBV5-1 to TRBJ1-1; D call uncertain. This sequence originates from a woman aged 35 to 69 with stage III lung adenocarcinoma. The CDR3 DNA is TGCGCCAGCACCCGAGGCACCATGAACACTGAAGCTTTCTTT. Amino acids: CASTRGTMNTEAFF.